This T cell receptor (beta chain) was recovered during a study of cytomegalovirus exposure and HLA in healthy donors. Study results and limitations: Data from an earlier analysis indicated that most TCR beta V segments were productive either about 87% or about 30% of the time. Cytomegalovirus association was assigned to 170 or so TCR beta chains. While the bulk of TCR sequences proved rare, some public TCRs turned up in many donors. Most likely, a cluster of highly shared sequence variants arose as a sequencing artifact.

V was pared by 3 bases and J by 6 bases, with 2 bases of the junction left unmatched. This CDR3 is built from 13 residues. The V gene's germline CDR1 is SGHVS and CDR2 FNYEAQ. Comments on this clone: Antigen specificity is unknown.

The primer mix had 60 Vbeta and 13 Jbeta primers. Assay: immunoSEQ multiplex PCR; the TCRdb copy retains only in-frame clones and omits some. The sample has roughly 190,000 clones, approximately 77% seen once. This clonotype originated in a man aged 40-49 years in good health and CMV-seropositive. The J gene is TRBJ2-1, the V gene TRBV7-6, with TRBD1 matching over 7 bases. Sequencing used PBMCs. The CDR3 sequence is CASSLGTVNEQFF. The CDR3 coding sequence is TGTGCCAGCAGCTTGGGGACAGTCAATGAGCAGTTCTTC. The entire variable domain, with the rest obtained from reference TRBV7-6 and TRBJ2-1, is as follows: GAGVSQSPRYKVTKRGQDVALRCDPISGHVSLYWYRQALGQGPEFLTYFNYEAQQDKSGLPNDRFSAERPEGSISTLTIQRTEQRDSAMYRCASSLGTVNEQFFGPGTRLTVL.